One sample yielded the 13 T cell receptor beta chains listed below, sequenced in a study of cytomegalovirus exposure and HLA in healthy donors. A multiplex PCR was run with 60 Vbeta primers and 13 Jbeta primers. Sequencing was performed with immunoSEQ multiplex PCR; in TCRdb, only in-frame clones are kept and a portion is missing. The repertoire holds about 77,000 clones, with about 80% as singletons. Sequencing was done on a sample of PBMCs. The receptors originated from a man in his forties in good health and CMV-seronegative.

The chain joins TRBV19 to TRBJ1-1; D may be TRBD1 (5 bases). The germline CDR1 and CDR2 sequences are LNHDA and SQIVND (reference sequence). Between the trimmed V and J ends, which lost 4 bases and 3 bases, there was a span of 15 bases. The CDR3 loop spans 15 amino acids. The CDR3 region has the DNA TGTGCCAGTAGTAAAGGGGCAGGGTGGGACACTGAAGCTTTCTTT. Amino acid sequence: CASSKGAGWDTEAFF.

The chain combines TRBV11-2 with TRBJ2-3; 7 bases agree with TRBD2. CDR3 length: 14 amino acids. Germline assignment: CDR1 SGHAT and CDR2 FQNNGV. V lost 5 bases to trimming and J lost 4 bases; unmatched junction nucleotides: 6. The CDR3 DNA reads as TGTGCCAGCAGCCTAAGGCGGGGGTCAGATACGCAGTATTTT. Translating it yields CASSLRRGSDTQYF.

This clone was found once. This chain joins TRBV18 and TRBJ2-7, with D possibly being TRBD2 (5 bases). Germline V gene lookup returns CDR1 KGHSH and CDR2 LQKENI. The ends were cut back, 2 bases at V and 0 bases at J, with 5 bases in the middle. This CDR3 has 13 amino acids. The DNA for the CDR3 is TGTGCCAGCTCACCAGGGAGCTCCTACGAGCAGTACTTC. Amino acids: CASSPGSSYEQYF.

J is TRBJ1-6 and V is TRBV7-9, with TRBD1 matching 8 bases. The CDR3 spans 16 residues. Germline CDR1 and CDR2: SEHNR and FQNEAQ (reference sequence). After removal of 2 bases from V and 9 bases from J, the junction contained 9 bases not matched to a gene. CDR3 sequence: CASSLRTGGVGSPLHF. For the CDR3, the DNA is TGTGCCAGCAGCTTAAGAACAGGGGGTGTTGGTTCACCCCTCCACTTT.

The rearrangement links TRBV5-1 to TRBJ1-3; D is unresolved. The CDR3 loop spans 17 amino acids. Trimming stripped 0 bases from V and 2 bases from J, with 15 bases between. Germline CDR1 is SGHRS and CDR2 is YFSETQ. For the CDR3, the DNA is TGCGCCAGCAGCTTGGAAGCCCCCCCCTTGGCTGGAAACACCATATATTTT. It yields the protein CASSLEAPPLAGNTIYF.

The chain recombines TRBV10-2 with TRBJ1-2; D may be TRBD1 (5 bases). In germline, CDR1 is WSHSY, CDR2 SAAADI. The CDR3 has 11 residues. Trimming cost V 10 bases and J 6 bases, with 12 bases left between them. CDR3 in DNA: TGCGCCATCCGGAAAGGGGATGGCTACACCTTC. Amino acids: CAIRKGDGYTF.

V is TRBV6-6 and J is TRBJ1-5; no definite D call. The CDR3 is made up of 13 amino acids. The ends were cut back, 5 bases at V and 2 bases at J, with 7 bases in the middle. CDR1 is MNHNY and CDR2 is SVGAGI in the germline V gene (reference sequence). CDR3 loop: CASSPRGNQPQHF. In nucleotides, the CDR3 is TGTGCCAGCAGTCCCCGGGGCAATCAGCCCCAGCATTTT.

The rearrangement links TRBV10-3 to TRBJ2-7; TRBD1 aligns across 8 bases. V gave up 3 bases and J gave up 3 bases; unmatched junction bases: 4. Germline V lookup: CDR1 ENHRY, CDR2 SYGVKD. There are 14 residues in the CDR3. CDR3 nucleotides: TGTGCCATCAGTGACCCGGGACAGGTCTACGAGCAGTACTTC. The encoded protein is CAISDPGQVYEQYF.

The chain joins TRBV18 to TRBJ1-1, with D possibly matching TRBD1 (5 bases). Trimming took off 6 bases at V and 6 bases at J, with 17 bases between the two ends. This CDR3 has 14 amino acids. Per the germline V gene, CDR1 is KGHSH and CDR2 is LQKENI. The CDR3 DNA reads TGTGCCAGCTCCTTTACTCAGGGATTCGCTGAAGCTTTCTTT. This codes for CASSFTQGFAEAFF.

This chain joins TRBV6-5 and TRBJ1-2; the D gene is possibly TRBD1 (5 bases). The V gene's germline CDR1 is MNHEY and CDR2 SVGAGI. The CDR3 has 12 amino acids. The V end lost 6 bases, the J end lost 8 bases, and 13 bases lay between the germline ends. The CDR3 loop reads CASSPGQRGYTF. CDR3 DNA: TGTGCCAGCAGCCCCGGACAACGGGGCTACACCTTC.

A note on this clone: The junction and the germline gene differ at one end; a read error may be behind it. V and J are TRBV28 and TRBJ1-1, with TRBD1 matching 9 bases. The CDR3 extends over 15 amino acids. Germline-derived CDR1 and CDR2 are MDHEN and SYDVKM. CDR3 sequence: CASRYRGRGNTETFF. Written as DNA, the CDR3 is TGTGCCAGCAGATACAGGGGGCGAGGGAACACTGAAACTTTCTTT.

The chain has TRBV27 and TRBJ2-3; 9 bases line up with TRBD2. Germline values: CDR1 MNHEY, CDR2 SMNVEV (reference sequence). The J segment lost 4 bases and the V segment lost 6 bases, leaving 8 bases of the junction unmatched. There are 15 residues in the CDR3. The CDR3 sequence is CASRSVSGGPDTQYF. CDR3 bases: TGTGCCAGCAGGAGTGTTAGCGGGGGTCCAGATACGCAGTATTTT.

Comment on this clone: Compared with germline, one end of the junction differs, possibly owing to a read error. V and J are TRBV28 and TRBJ2-7; TRBD1 matches 8 bases. Germline CDR1 and CDR2: MDHEN and SYDVKM. The CDR3 loop spans 11 amino acids. CDR3 sequence reads: CASSLRQGKDF. In DNA, the CDR3 is TGTGCCAGCAGTTTAAGACAGGGGAAGGACTTC.